This record concerns one T cell receptor (beta chain) sequence. The antigen remains undetermined. The data derive from a study of neoadjuvant anti-PD-1 for oral cavity cancer. Study results and limitations: Higher pretreatment Treg/Th17 ratios tracked higher pretreatment blood clonality.

V lost 0 bases to trimming and J lost 8 bases; unmatched junction nucleotides: 9. The germline CDR1 and CDR2 sequences are LNHNV and YYDKDF (reference sequence). The CDR3 has 15 residues. Blood libraries mostly used roughly 500 ng genomic DNA, six replicates each. Produced via immunoSEQ multiplex PCR; TCRdb's table is partial and in-frame only. The sample gives about 81,000 clones, roughly 80% of which show up once; roughly 3% is in the top ten. This TCR was sampled from a person aged 35 to 85 with oral cavity squamous cell carcinoma. This sample comprised PBMCs, obtained before nivolumab (anti-PD-1) treatment. This sequence joins TRBV15 and TRBJ1-2; 7 bases are shared with TRBD1. Written as DNA, the CDR3 is TGTGCCACCAGCAGAGACCCGGGACAGATTGGAGGCTACACCTTC. Amino acid sequence: CATSRDPGQIGGYTF.